The present entry profiles one T cell receptor (beta chain) with its context. The target antigen is unknown. Time point defined: sample taken at primary tumor resection. Unsorted whole RNA from tumor, nontumor lung or frozen PBMC underwent sequencing. The donor population consisted of approximately 70 patients with untreated, early-stage non-small cell lung cancer. The data are from a study of spatial heterogeneity in lung cancer. Whole-study context: Consistently, beta-chain sequences turned up in larger numbers than alpha-chain sequences did.

TCR cDNA molecules were tagged individually, and each one carried a unique molecular identifier. A single record per CDR3 protein comes from TCRdb applying MiXCR to the 5' RACE reads. The sample carries almost 75,000 distinct CDR3 sequences, about an eighth recorded once. The study's findings and limits: Ubiquitous expanded tumor TCRs were observed in blood more at resection than follow-up.

The CDR3 has 14 residues. J lost 3 bases, V lost 7 bases, and 5 bases had no gene match. The input for sequencing was PBMCs, taken at surgery. The rearrangement joins TRBV12-3 or TRBV12-4 to TRBJ2-3; TRBD1 aligns across 9 bases. This sequence originates from a male donor with early-stage non-small cell lung cancer. The DNA of the CDR3 is TGTGCCAGCACCAACAGGGGGCCGACAGATACGCAGTATTTT. Translation: CASTNRGPTDTQYF.